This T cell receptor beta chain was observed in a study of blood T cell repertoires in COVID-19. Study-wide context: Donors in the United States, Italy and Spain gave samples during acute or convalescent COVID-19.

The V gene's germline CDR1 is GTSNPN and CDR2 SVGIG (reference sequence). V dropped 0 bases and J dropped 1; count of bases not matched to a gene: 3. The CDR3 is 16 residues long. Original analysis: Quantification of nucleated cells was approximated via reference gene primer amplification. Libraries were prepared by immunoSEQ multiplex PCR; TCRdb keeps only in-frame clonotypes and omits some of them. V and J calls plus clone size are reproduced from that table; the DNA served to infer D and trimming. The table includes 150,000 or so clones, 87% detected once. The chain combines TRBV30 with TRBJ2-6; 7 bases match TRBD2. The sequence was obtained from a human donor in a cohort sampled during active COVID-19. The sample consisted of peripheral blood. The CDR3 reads CAWSVEAGSGANVLTF. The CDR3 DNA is TGTGCCTGGAGTGTAGAAGCGGGATCTGGGGCCAACGTCCTGACTTTC.